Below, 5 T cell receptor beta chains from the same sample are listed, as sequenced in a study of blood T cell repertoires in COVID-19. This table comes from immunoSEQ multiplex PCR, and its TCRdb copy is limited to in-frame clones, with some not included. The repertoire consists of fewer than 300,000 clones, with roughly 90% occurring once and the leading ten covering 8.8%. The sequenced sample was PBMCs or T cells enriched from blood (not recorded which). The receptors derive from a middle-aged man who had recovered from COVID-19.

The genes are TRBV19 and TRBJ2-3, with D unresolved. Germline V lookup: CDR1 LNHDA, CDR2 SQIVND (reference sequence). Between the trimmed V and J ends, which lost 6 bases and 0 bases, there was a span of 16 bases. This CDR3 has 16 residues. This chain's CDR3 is CASRHAAKASTDTQYF. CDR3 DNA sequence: TGTGCCAGTAGACACGCGGCTAAGGCCAGCACAGATACGCAGTATTTT.

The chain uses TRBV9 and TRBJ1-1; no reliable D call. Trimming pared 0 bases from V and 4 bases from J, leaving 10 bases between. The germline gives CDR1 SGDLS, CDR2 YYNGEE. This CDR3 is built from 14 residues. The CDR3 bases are TGTGCCAGCAGCGTAGTTCGGGTAGCCACTGAAGCTTTCTTT. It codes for CASSVVRVATEAFF.

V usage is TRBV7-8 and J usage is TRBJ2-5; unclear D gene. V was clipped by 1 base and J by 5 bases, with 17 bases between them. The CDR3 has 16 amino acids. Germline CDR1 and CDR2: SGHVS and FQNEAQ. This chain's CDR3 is CASSLGVGTRRETQYF. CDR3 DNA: TGTGCCAGCAGCTTAGGGGTCGGCACCCGGCGGGAGACCCAGTACTTC.

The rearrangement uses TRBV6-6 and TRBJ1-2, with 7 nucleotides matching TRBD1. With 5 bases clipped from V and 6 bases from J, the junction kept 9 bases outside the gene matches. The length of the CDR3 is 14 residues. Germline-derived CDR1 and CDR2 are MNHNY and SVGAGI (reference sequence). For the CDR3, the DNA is TGTGCCAGCAGTCGACAGGGAGGTAATGATGGCTACACCTTC. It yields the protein CASSRQGGNDGYTF.

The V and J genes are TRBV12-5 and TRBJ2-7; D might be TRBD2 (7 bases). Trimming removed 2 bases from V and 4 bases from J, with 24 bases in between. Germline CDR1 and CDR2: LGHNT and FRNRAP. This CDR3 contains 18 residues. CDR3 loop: CASGLPYGGGGSLYEQYF. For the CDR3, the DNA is TGTGCTAGTGGTTTGCCCTACGGGGGAGGGGGTTCACTTTACGAGCAGTACTTC.